This T cell receptor beta chain was documented in a study of CD8 T cells in ankylosing spondylitis. General study points: Clones linked with disease were CD8+ and fairly uncommon in the peripheral blood. In ankylosing spondylitis patients, matched synovial fluid reportedly showed significant enrichment of disease-linked clones. Past research had described some motif variants in reactive arthritis synovial fluid and blood. Typical of ankylosing spondylitis blood, it appeared, was a TCR beta motif of under 10 highly homologous variants.

From germline, CDR1 is SGHKS and CDR2 YYEKEE (reference sequence). The CDR3 spans 17 residues. V was clipped by 0 bases and J by 0 bases, with 15 bases between them. To note about this clonotype: Antigen specificity is unknown.

With molecular barcodes, quantitative 5'-RACE was used to make the TCR beta libraries. TCRdb passed the 5' RACE reads through MiXCR, listing each CDR3 protein once. The data show around 890,000 distinct CDR3 sequences, around 11% seen once. The sequence was collected from a male donor with ankylosing spondylitis. V and J are TRBV5-5 and TRBJ1-2; D not certain. Sequencing used blood, either unsorted or a sorted T cell fraction (not recorded which). The CDR3 protein is CASSLGRAGATNYGYTF. The CDR3, as DNA: TGTGCCAGCAGCTTGGGTCGGGCAGGAGCCACTAACTATGGCTACACCTTC.